This TCR beta chain was retrieved from a study of cytomegalovirus exposure and HLA in healthy donors. This clone occurred once. PCR involved 60 Vbeta and 13 Jbeta primers. TCRdb's copy holds only in-frame clones and misses some; the assay was immunoSEQ multiplex PCR. Among approximately 100,000 clones listed, roughly 85% were seen once. The source of this sequence is a man aged 40-55 years in good health and CMV-seropositive. Sequencing input: PBMCs.

DNA of the CDR3: TGTGCCATCAGTCCCCATGGACTAGCGGGGGGCCGAGAAGAGACCCAGTACTTC. The encoded protein is CAISPHGLAGGREETQYF. The rearrangement links TRBV10-3 to TRBJ2-5; 14 bases fit TRBD2. Germline CDR1 reads ENHRY; CDR2 reads SYGVKD. The CDR3 sequence is 18 residues long. The ends lost 5 bases at V and 3 bases at J; junction bases unmatched: 11.